Presented here are 14 T cell receptor beta chains from one specimen sequenced in a study of cytomegalovirus exposure and HLA in healthy donors. Method: immunoSEQ multiplex PCR; TCRdb's copy keeps in-frame clones and lacks some. The sample consists of 150,000 to 180,000 clones, less than 90% of them appearing once. Sequencing was performed on PBMCs. These receptors were collected from a man younger than 35 in good health and CMV-seropositive.

In its sample, this clone was seen once. The rearrangement uses TRBV7-6 and TRBJ1-3; TRBD1 matches 9 bases. Germline lookup yields CDR1 SGHVS and CDR2 FNYEAQ. The CDR3 consists of 15 residues. The trim removed 5 bases at V and 4 bases at J, leaving 6 bases unmatched. CDR3 sequence (DNA): TGTGCCAGCAGCCCTACAGGGGGCGCCGGAAACACCATATATTTT. Translated: CASSPTGGAGNTIYF.

The DNA for the CDR3 is TGTGCCAGCTCACCACTGGTGACTAGCGGCAGCTCCTACGAGCAGTACTTC. This codes for CASSPLVTSGSSYEQYF. The chain employs TRBV18 and TRBJ2-7, with TRBD2 matching 9 bases. The length of the CDR3 is 17 residues. V dropped 1 base and J dropped 0; count of bases not matched to a gene: 7. CDR1 is KGHSH and CDR2 is LQKENI in the germline V gene.

The rearrangement uses TRBV2 and TRBJ1-2; D possibly corresponds to TRBD1 (6 bases). The V gene's germline CDR1 is SNHLY and CDR2 FYNNEI. The length of the CDR3 is 13 residues. V gave up 7 bases and J gave up 7 bases, with 16 bases separating them. Here the CDR3 reads CASIPQGPSGYTF. The CDR3 nucleotides are TGTGCCAGCATTCCGCAGGGGCCAAGTGGCTACACCTTC.

This chain joins TRBV5-6 and TRBJ1-5; no clear D. V lost 1 base and J lost 1, with 12 bases in between. The CDR3 spans 16 residues. CDR1 is SGHDT, CDR2 YYEEEE, per germline. The CDR3 is CASSLSSGRSNQPQHF. CDR3 sequence (DNA): TGTGCCAGCAGCTTGTCGAGCGGGAGGAGCAATCAGCCCCAGCATTTT.

The gene calls are TRBV7-8 and TRBJ1-3, with 7 positions matching TRBD1. This CDR3 is 15 amino acids long. CDR1 is SGHVS and CDR2 is FQNEAQ in the germline V gene. V gave up 5 bases and J gave up 3 bases; unmatched junction bases: 7. CDR3 loop: CASSPRTGGGNTIYF. The CDR3 DNA sequence: TGTGCCAGCAGCCCGCGGACAGGCGGTGGAAACACCATATATTTT.

The count of this clone is one. This chain connects TRBV29-1 to TRBJ1-2, with TRBD1 matching over 11 bases. The V and J ends lost 7 bases and 2 bases, in that order; junction bases with no gene match: 6. The CDR3 extends over 14 amino acids. Germline assignment: CDR1 SQVTM and CDR2 ANQGSEA. Written as DNA, the CDR3 is TGCAGCGGGAAGGGACAGGGGGAGAACTATGGCTACACCTTC. Translated: CSGKGQGENYGYTF.

V is TRBV9 and J is TRBJ2-3; possible D gene TRBD2, 6 bases. CDR1 SGDLS and CDR2 YYNGEE come from the germline V gene. The CDR3 covers 15 residues. Deletions cut 4 bases from V and 7 bases from J, with 19 bases between. The CDR3 bases are TGTGCCAGCAGCCCCTCAACCAACCGGGGGAATACGCAGTATTTT. Protein sequence: CASSPSTNRGNTQYF.

The chain is built from TRBV29-1 and TRBJ2-1, with TRBD2 identical over 8 bases. The CDR3 contains 19 residues. J gave up 1 base and V 2 bases, and 16 bases lay outside the gene matches. Germline assignment: CDR1 SQVTM and CDR2 ANQGSEA. The CDR3 region has the DNA TGCAGCGTTGAATCTGGGGGGGGAGCGGGAGTAGGATCCTACAATGAGCAGTTCTTC. Protein sequence: CSVESGGGAGVGSYNEQFF.

This chain uses TRBV6-4 with TRBJ1-6; TRBD1 is a possible D gene (6 bases). Between the trimmed V and J ends, which lost 2 bases and 6 bases, there was a span of 11 bases. The CDR3 loop spans 15 amino acids. Germline lookup yields CDR1 MRHNA and CDR2 SNTAGT. The CDR3 nucleotides read TGTGCCAGCAGTGACGGTACAGGGCTTAATTCACCCCTCCACTTT. This sequence encodes CASSDGTGLNSPLHF.

The chain employs TRBV6-5 and TRBJ2-5; 12 positions match TRBD1. The germline CDR1 and CDR2 sequences are MNHEY and SVGAGI. The ends lost 5 bases at V and 5 bases at J; junction bases unmatched: 6. This CDR3 spans 15 amino acids. CDR3 amino acids: CASSRGDRGQETQYF. The DNA for the CDR3 is TGTGCCAGCAGTCGTGGGGACAGGGGGCAGGAGACCCAGTACTTC.

The chain combines TRBV28 with TRBJ2-7, with 8 bases lining up with TRBD1. The CDR3 has 13 amino acids. Per germline, CDR1 MDHEN and CDR2 SYDVKM. J was trimmed by 6 bases and V by 7 bases; bases with no gene match: 8. Written as DNA, the CDR3 is TGTGCCAGCACCCCAGGGGGCAGGGGCGAGCAGTACTTC. It is translated as CASTPGGRGEQYF.

This sequence joins TRBV6-5 and TRBJ1-6; 7 nucleotides line up with TRBD1. CDR1 and CDR2 (germline): MNHEY, SVGAGI. Unmatched junction bases numbered 3, after V lost 7 bases and J lost 3 bases. The CDR3 has 14 residues. This chain's CDR3 is CASTRTGYNSPLHF. CDR3 coding DNA: TGTGCCAGCACCAGGACAGGCTATAATTCACCCCTCCACTTT.

CDR3 protein: CASSSVAGGYEQYF. CDR3 nucleotides: TGTGCCAGCAGTTCGGTGGCAGGGGGCTACGAGCAGTACTTC. The chain carries TRBV27 and TRBJ2-7; 7 bases align to TRBD1. V lost 4 bases to trimming and J lost 3 bases; unmatched junction nucleotides: 6. The CDR3 length is 14 residues. Germline values: CDR1 MNHEY, CDR2 SMNVEV (reference sequence).

This chain connects TRBV7-9 to TRBJ2-7; 10 bases are a match to TRBD1. Germline loops: CDR1 SEHNR, CDR2 FQNEAQ (reference sequence). The length of the CDR3 is 15 residues. Trimming took 5 bases from V and 2 from J; bases not matched to a gene: 6. DNA of the CDR3: TGTGCCAGCAGCCCGGGACAGGGGAGGACCTACGAGCAGTACTTC. Residues: CASSPGQGRTYEQYF. Filled out from reference TRBV7-9 and TRBJ2-7, the complete variable domain reads DTGVSQNPRHKITKRGQNVTFRCDPISEHNRLYWYRQTLGQGPEFLTYFQNEAQLEKSRLLSDRFSAERPKGSFSTLEIQRTEQGDSAMYLCASSPGQGRTYEQYFGPGTRLTVT.